A selection of T cell receptor beta chains follows, all from one sample in a study of cytomegalovirus exposure and HLA in healthy donors. Profiled with immunoSEQ multiplex PCR; TCRdb holds only in-frame clones, not every one. The sample lists around 67,000 clones, approximately 74% occurring once. Specimen: PBMCs. Source of these receptors: a woman aged 25 to 45 in good health and CMV-seropositive. Each CDR3 is given with its conserved first and last residue. Each record gives: clone size, J gene, V gene, D gene, CDR3 protein, CDR3 DNA. The D gene is left open where the match is weak. Part of the rows lack a size; the others show once, few, many or a class for expanded clones.

>.|TRBJ2-1|TRBV12-5|.
CASGSPYSPSSYNEQFF
TGTGCTAGTGGTTCCCCATATTCCCCGAGCTCCTACAATGAGCAGTTCTTC
>.|TRBJ1-1|TRBV7-2|.
CASSGSMNTEAFF
TGTGCCAGCAGCGGCAGTATGAACACTGAAGCTTTCTTT
>.|TRBJ2-7|TRBV6-5|.
CASSSFAGTYEQYF
TGTGCCAGCAGCTCATTCGCGGGCACCTACGAGCAGTACTTC
>.|TRBJ1-2|TRBV5-6|.
CASSLWGTGTEYGYTF
TGTGCCAGCAGCTTGTGGGGGACTGGGACCGAATATGGCTACACCTTC
>.|TRBJ2-1|TRBV7-2|TRBD2
CASSLKLAGPYNEQFF
TGTGCCAGCAGCTTAAAACTAGCGGGTCCCTACAATGAGCAGTTCTTC
>.|TRBJ2-3|TRBV6-5|TRBD2
CASSYSGTSGDTQYF
TGTGCCAGCAGTTACTCCGGGACTAGCGGAGATACGCAGTATTTT
>once|TRBJ2-5|TRBV7-9|.
CASSLGGGIYQETQYF
TGTGCCAGCAGCTTAGGGGGCGGGATTTACCAAGAGACCCAGTACTTC
>.|TRBJ1-1|TRBV29-1|TRBD1
CSARPGQVLNTEAFF
TGCAGCGCCAGACCCGGACAGGTACTTAACACTGAAGCTTTCTTT
>.|TRBJ2-7|TRBV27|TRBD1
CAVRQGLEQYF
TGTGCCGTGCGACAGGGTCTCGAGCAGTACTTC
>.|TRBJ2-7|TRBV19|.
CASSIVLGTHLREQYF
TGTGCCAGTAGTATAGTTTTGGGGACTCACCTCCGGGAGCAGTACTTC
>.|TRBJ2-7|TRBV5-1|TRBD2
CASSLRDSGIVYEQYF
TGCGCCAGCAGCCTCAGGGATAGCGGGATAGTCTACGAGCAGTACTTC
>.|TRBJ1-4|TRBV19|.
CASSTPYEKLFF
TGTGCCAGTAGTACCCCCTATGAAAAACTGTTTTTT
>.|TRBJ2-2|TRBV9|.
CASSYRANTGELFF
TGTGCCAGCAGCTACAGGGCGAACACCGGGGAGCTGTTTTTT
>.|TRBJ2-2|TRBV14|TRBD1
CASRRGQGNTGELFF
TGTGCCAGCAGACGCGGACAGGGGAACACCGGGGAGCTGTTTTTT
>.|TRBJ1-5|TRBV6-1|TRBD1
CASSESGRGQRPQHF
TGTGCCAGCAGTGAATCGGGAAGGGGGCAGAGGCCCCAGCATTTT
>few|TRBJ2-1|TRBV28|TRBD2
CASTQAGVVRNEQFF
TGTGCCAGCACCCAAGCGGGAGTAGTTAGGAATGAGCAGTTCTTC
>few|TRBJ1-1|TRBV28|.
CATRLFETEAFF
TGTGCCACCCGGTTGTTTGAGACTGAAGCTTTCTTT
>.|TRBJ2-2|TRBV29-1|.
CSVIAANTGELFF
TGCAGCGTTATCGCGGCGAACACCGGGGAGCTGTTTTTT
>.|TRBJ2-7|TRBV5-6|TRBD2
CASRGAYEQYF
TGTGCCAGCCGGGGGGCCTACGAGCAGTACTTC
>.|TRBJ1-3|TRBV5-4|.
CASSRERGNTIYF
TGTGCCAGCAGCCGCGAGAGGGGGAACACCATATATTTT
>.|TRBJ2-2|TRBV2|TRBD2
CASSRTSGNTGELFF
TGTGCCAGCAGCAGGACTAGCGGGAACACCGGGGAGCTGTTTTTT
>.|TRBJ2-7|TRBV5-6|.
CASSPGVGYEQYF
TGTGCCAGCAGCCCCGGGGTTGGTTACGAGCAGTACTTC
>.|TRBJ1-2|TRBV7-8|TRBD1
CASSSTGGKVYGYTF
TGTGCCAGCAGCTCCACAGGGGGCAAGGTTTATGGCTACACCTTC
>.|TRBJ1-5|TRBV7-6|TRBD1
CASSLSDRAMQPQHF
TGTGCCAGCAGCTTAAGTGACAGGGCGATGCAGCCCCAGCATTTT
>.|TRBJ2-5|TRBV5-4|TRBD2
CASSLRLAEETQYF
TGTGCCAGCAGCTTGCGACTAGCGGAAGAGACCCAGTACTTC
>.|TRBJ1-5|TRBV30|.
CAWSRSTLDQPQHF
TGTGCCTGGAGTAGAAGCACTCTCGATCAGCCCCAGCATTTT
>.|TRBJ2-3|TRBV28|TRBD1
CASKGYRGPTDTQYF
TGTGCCAGCAAAGGGTACAGGGGACCAACAGATACGCAGTATTTT
>once|TRBJ2-7|TRBV28|TRBD1
CASSLTDRGRYF
TGTGCCAGCAGTTTAACGGACAGGGGGCGTTACTTC
>few|TRBJ2-7|TRBV7-6|TRBD2
CASSSRSGGNEQYF
TGTGCCAGCAGCTCCCGCTCGGGGGGAAACGAGCAGTACTTC
>.|TRBJ2-1|TRBV19|TRBD1
CASSVRQGGDNEQFF
TGTGCCAGTAGTGTAAGACAGGGGGGGGACAATGAGCAGTTCTTC
>few|TRBJ2-1|TRBV28|.
CATRGLTHNEQFF
TGTGCCACCCGAGGGCTCACTCACAATGAGCAGTTCTTC
>once|TRBJ2-1|TRBV4-1|.
CASSLTGGHGNEQFF
TGCGCCAGCAGCCTCACCGGGGGGCATGGGAATGAGCAGTTCTTC
>once|TRBJ1-2|TRBV7-9|TRBD1
CASSPGQGAPDGYTF
TGTGCCAGCAGCCCGGGACAGGGGGCCCCGGATGGCTACACCTTC
>.|TRBJ1-2|TRBV29-1|TRBD1
CSVVDRGGGGYTF
TGCAGCGTTGTAGACAGGGGTGGAGGAGGCTACACCTTC
>.|TRBJ1-5|TRBV7-8|.
CASSFTSGNQPQHF
TGTGCCAGCAGCTTTACTTCGGGAAATCAGCCCCAGCATTTT
>.|TRBJ1-1|TRBV18|.
CASSQTGSQNTEAFF
TGTGCCAGCTCGCAAACCGGGTCCCAGAACACTGAAGCTTTCTTT
>.|TRBJ1-4|TRBV6-1|TRBD1
CASSEGGTGLAKLFF
TGTGCCAGCAGTGAAGGAGGGACAGGGCTGGCAAAACTGTTTTTT
>few|TRBJ2-2|TRBV5-6|TRBD2
CASSFTSGRNTGELFF
TGTGCCAGCAGCTTTACTAGCGGGAGAAACACCGGGGAGCTGTTTTTT